These T cell receptor beta chains were read from a single sample in a study of cytotoxic CD8 clonotypes in ibrutinib-treated CLL. Measured with immunoSEQ multiplex PCR; TCRdb has only the in-frame clones, and not every one. The table records about 40,000 clones, about 70% of them present only once. The sample was PBMCs, taken at disease progression, from a patient treated with ibrutinib. The receptors come from a human donor with chronic lymphocytic leukemia. CDR3s include the opening cysteine and the closing phenylalanine or tryptophan. The order of the fields is J gene, D gene, V gene, clone size, CDR3 DNA, CDR3 protein. The D gene is left open where the match is weak. Expanded clones get a size class; other rows say once, few or many, or leave the size out.

TRBJ2-2 | NA | TRBV7-9 | NA | TGTGCCAGCAGCCCTACGAGGGAGTTTGGCACCGGGGAGCTGTTTTTT | CASSPTREFGTGELFF
TRBJ2-1 | TRBD2 | TRBV19 | few | TGTGCCAGTAGCCCTTTGGGGCTAGCGGGAGGGAATGAGCAGTTCTTC | CASSPLGLAGGNEQFF
TRBJ2-7 | NA | TRBV5-1 | few | TGCGCCAGCAGCTTGGCCCCGGCACCTGAATACGAGCAGTACTTC | CASSLAPAPEYEQYF
TRBJ1-2 | NA | TRBV4-1 | NA | TGCGCCAGCCGTAAGACGGCAGGGCAGAGGCCCTATGGCTACACCTTC | CASRKTAGQRPYGYTF
TRBJ1-3 | NA | TRBV2 | NA | TGTGCCAGCAGTGAAAGGGGAAACACCATATATTTT | CASSERGNTIYF
TRBJ1-2 | NA | TRBV7-9 | few | TGTGCCAGCAGCTCGGAAGCTAACTATGGCTACACCTTC | CASSSEANYGYTF
TRBJ2-2 | TRBD2 | TRBV5-1 | few | TGCGCCACCTCGGGACTAGTTTTCACCGGGGAGCTGTTTTTT | CATSGLVFTGELFF
TRBJ1-4 | TRBD1 | TRBV5-5 | NA | TGTGCCAGCAGCTTGGGGACAGGGGGCTCTGAAAAACTGTTTTTT | CASSLGTGGSEKLFF
TRBJ1-4 | TRBD1 | TRBV5-1 | NA | TGCGCCAGCAGCGGAACAGGGGGCCAGGATGAAAAACTGTTTTTT | CASSGTGGQDEKLFF
TRBJ2-7 | NA | TRBV28 | once | TGTGCCAGCAGCGCTCGGACAGACCCAACTTCCTACGAGCAGTACTTC | CASSARTDPTSYEQYF